This TCR beta chain was observed in a study of beta chain features in type 1 diabetes. Findings of the study overall: Type 1 diabetes patients had TCRB CDR3s that were shorter (moderately but significantly so) in all four CD4+ subsets. Equally in patients and controls, PCR might preferentially amplify shorter templates. Researchers reported that naive, central memory and Treg TCRB repertoires appeared more similar in patients than in healthy donors.

This CDR3 has 14 residues. CDR1 is SNHLY, CDR2 FYNNEI, per germline. V shed 4 bases and J 8 bases; nucleotides not matched to a gene: 5. The whole isolated RNA underwent reverse transcription, so sequencing captured expressed TCRB transcripts. Only in-frame clones appear in the TCRdb table, and some are missing; sequencing was by immunoSEQ multiplex PCR. The table lists approximately 160,000 clones, more than 60% of them singletons. In regard to this clone: As yet, its antigen is unknown.

The origin of this receptor is a man aged 30 to 39 with type 1 diabetes. The sample was naive CD4+ T cells from blood. The chain combines TRBV2 with TRBJ1-6; 7 nucleotides match TRBD1. The CDR3 bases are TGTGCCAGCAGTGCAACAGGGGAGTATTCACCCCTCCACTTT. This sequence encodes CASSATGEYSPLHF.